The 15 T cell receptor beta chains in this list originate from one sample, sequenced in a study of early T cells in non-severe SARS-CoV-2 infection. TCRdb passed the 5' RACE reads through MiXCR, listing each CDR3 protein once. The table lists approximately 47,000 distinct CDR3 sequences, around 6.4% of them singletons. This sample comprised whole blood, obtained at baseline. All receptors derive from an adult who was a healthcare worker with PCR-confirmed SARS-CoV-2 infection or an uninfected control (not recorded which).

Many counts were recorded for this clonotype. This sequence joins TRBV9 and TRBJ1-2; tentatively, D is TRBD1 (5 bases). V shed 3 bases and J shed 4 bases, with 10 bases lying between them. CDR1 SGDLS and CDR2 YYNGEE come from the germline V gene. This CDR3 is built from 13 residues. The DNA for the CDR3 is TGTGCCAGCAGCGCGAGAGGGACCTATGGCTACACCTTC. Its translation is CASSARGTYGYTF.

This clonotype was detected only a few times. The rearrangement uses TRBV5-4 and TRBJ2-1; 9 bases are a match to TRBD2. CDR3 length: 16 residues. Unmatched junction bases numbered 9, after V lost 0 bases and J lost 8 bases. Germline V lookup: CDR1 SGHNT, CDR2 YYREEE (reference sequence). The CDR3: CASSLELAGAGDEQFF. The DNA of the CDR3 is TGTGCCAGCAGCTTGGAATTAGCGGGAGCGGGAGATGAGCAGTTCTTC.

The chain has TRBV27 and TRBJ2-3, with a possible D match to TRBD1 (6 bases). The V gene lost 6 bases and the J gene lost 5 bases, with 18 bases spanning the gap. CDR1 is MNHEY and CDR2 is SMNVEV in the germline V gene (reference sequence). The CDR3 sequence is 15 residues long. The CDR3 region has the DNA TGTGCCAGCAGCCGACAGGTTCTACAGAAAGATACGCAGTATTTT. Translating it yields CASSRQVLQKDTQYF.

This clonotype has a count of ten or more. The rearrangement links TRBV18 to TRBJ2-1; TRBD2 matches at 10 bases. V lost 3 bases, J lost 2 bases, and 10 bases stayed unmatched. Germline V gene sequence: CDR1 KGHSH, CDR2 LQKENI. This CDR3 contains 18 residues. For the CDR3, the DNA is TGTGCCAGCTCACCTCTAGCGGGAGCCTCTGATGCCTACAATGAGCAGTTCTTC. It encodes CASSPLAGASDAYNEQFF.

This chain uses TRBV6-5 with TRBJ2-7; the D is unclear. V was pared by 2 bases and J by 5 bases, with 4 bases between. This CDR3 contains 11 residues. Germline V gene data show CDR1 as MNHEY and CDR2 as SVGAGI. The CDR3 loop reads CASSYRDEQYF. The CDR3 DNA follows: TGTGCCAGCAGTTACCGGGACGAGCAGTACTTC.

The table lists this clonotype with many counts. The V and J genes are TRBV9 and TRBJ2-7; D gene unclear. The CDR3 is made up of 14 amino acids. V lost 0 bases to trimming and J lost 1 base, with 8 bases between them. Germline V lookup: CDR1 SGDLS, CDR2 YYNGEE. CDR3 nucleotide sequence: TGTGCCAGCAGCGTAGGTACTTTGTCCTACGAGCAGTACTTC. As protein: CASSVGTLSYEQYF.

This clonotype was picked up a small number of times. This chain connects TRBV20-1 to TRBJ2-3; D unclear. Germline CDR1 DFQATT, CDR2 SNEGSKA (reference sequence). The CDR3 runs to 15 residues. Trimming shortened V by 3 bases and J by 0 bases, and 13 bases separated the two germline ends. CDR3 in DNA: TGCAGTGCTAGCGTGGCGGACCTTAGCACAGATACGCAGTATTTT. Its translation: CSASVADLSTDTQYF.

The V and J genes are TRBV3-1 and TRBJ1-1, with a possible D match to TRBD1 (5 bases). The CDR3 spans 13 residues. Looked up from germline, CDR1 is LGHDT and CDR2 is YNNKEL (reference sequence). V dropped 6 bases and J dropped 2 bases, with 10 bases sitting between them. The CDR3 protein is CASSLDSNTEAFF. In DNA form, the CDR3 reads TGTGCCAGCAGTCTCGACAGCAACACTGAAGCTTTCTTT.

This CDR3 reads CASSISRTGNEKLFF. DNA of the CDR3: TGTGCCAGTAGTATAAGCCGCACAGGGAATGAAAAACTGTTTTTT. This chain uses TRBV19 with TRBJ1-4, with D maybe TRBD1 (6 bases). Trimming cost V 2 bases and J 5 bases, with 12 bases left between them. The CDR3 covers 15 residues. Per the germline V gene, CDR1 is LNHDA and CDR2 is SQIVND (reference sequence).

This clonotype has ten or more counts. The CDR3 is CASSLTWNTEAFF. In DNA form, the CDR3 reads TGTGCCAGCAGTTTAACGTGGAACACTGAAGCTTTCTTT. The V call is TRBV12-3 or TRBV12-4, the J call TRBJ1-1; no definite D call. This CDR3 has 13 amino acids. The V end was cut by 2 bases, the J end by 1 base, with 5 bases between.

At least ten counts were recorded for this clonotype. CDR3 in DNA: TGTGCCAGCAGCGTAAGCCGAGCAGATACGCAGTATTTT. Residues: CASSVSRADTQYF. J is TRBJ2-3 and V is TRBV25-1; D not certain. Germline values: CDR1 MGHDK, CDR2 SYGVNS. The CDR3 is made up of 13 amino acids. V gave up 6 bases and J gave up 4 bases, with 11 bases separating them.

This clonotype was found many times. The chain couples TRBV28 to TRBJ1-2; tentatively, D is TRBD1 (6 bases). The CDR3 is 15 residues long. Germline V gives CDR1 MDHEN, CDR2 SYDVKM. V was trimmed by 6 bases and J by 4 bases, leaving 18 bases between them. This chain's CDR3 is CASRNAGTSVYGYTF. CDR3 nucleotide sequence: TGTGCCAGCAGAAACGCCGGGACAAGCGTCTATGGCTACACCTTC.

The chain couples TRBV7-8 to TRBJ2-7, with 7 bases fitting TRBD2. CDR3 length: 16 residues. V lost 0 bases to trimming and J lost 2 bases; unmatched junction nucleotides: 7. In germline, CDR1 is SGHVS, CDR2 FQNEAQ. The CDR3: CASSLATSDSTYEQYF. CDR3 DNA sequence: TGTGCCAGCAGCTTAGCCACTAGCGACAGTACCTACGAGCAGTACTTC.

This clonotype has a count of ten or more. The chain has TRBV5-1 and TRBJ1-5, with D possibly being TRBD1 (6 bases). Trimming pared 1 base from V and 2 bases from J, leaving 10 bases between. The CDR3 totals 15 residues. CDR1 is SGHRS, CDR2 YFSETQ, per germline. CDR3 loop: CASSLSSGGNQPQHF. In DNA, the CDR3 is TGCGCCAGCAGCTTGAGTTCAGGGGGCAATCAGCCCCAGCATTTT. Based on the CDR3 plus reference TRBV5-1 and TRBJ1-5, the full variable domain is KAGVTQTPRYLIKTRGQQVTLSCSPISGHRSVSWYQQTPGQGLQFLFEYFSETQRNKGNFPGRFSGRQFSNSRSEMNVSTLELGDSALYLCASSLSSGGNQPQHFGDGTRLSIL.

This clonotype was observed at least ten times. CDR3 coding DNA: TGCGCCAGCAGCCAAGAGACTGTTAGCGGAGTAGTTTCCAACGAGCAGTACTTC. This gives the protein CASSQETVSGVVSNEQYF. The chain carries TRBV4-1 and TRBJ2-7; tentative D call: TRBD2 (6 bases). V shed 0 bases and J shed 5 bases, with 23 bases lying between them. CDR1 and CDR2 from the germline V gene are MGHRA and YSYEKL. The CDR3 is 18 amino acids.